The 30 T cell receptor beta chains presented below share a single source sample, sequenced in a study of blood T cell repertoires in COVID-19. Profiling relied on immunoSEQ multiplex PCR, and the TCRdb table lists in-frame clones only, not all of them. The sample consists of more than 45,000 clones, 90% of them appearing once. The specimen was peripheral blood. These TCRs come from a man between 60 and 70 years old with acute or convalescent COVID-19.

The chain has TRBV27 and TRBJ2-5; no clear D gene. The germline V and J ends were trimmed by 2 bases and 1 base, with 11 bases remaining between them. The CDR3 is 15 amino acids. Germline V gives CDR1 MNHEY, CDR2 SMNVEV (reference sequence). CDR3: CASSLTYALQETQYF. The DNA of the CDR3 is TGTGCCAGCAGTTTAACGTACGCACTCCAAGAGACCCAGTACTTC.

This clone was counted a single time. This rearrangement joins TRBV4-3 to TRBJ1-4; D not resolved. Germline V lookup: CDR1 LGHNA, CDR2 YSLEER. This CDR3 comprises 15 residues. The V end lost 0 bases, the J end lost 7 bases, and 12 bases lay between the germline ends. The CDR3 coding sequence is TGCGCCAGCAGCCAAGAAGCCCTCGAACGTGAAAAACTGTTTTTT. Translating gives CASSQEALEREKLFF.

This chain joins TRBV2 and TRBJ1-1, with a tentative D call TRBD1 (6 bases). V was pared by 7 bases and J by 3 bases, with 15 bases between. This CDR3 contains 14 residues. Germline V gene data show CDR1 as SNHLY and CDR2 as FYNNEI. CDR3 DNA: TGTGCCAGCATAGTCCAGGGGAGGGACACTGAAGCTTTCTTT. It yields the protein CASIVQGRDTEAFF.

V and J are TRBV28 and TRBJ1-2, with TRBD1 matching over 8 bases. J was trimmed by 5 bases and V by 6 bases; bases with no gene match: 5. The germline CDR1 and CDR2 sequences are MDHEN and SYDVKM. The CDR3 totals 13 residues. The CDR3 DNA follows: TGTGCCAGCAGGGACAGGGTAAAGTATGGCTACACCTTC. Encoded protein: CASRDRVKYGYTF.

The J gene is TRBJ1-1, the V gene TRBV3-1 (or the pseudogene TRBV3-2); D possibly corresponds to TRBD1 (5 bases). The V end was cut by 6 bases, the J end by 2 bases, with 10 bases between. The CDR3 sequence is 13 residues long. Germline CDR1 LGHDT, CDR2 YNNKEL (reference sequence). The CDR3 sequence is CASREGRNTEAFF. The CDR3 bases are TGTGCCAGCAGGGAGGGGAGAAACACTGAAGCTTTCTTT.

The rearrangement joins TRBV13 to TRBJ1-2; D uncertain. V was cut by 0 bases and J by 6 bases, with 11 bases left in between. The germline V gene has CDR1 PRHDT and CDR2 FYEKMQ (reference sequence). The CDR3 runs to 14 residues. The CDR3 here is CASSLGRRPDGYTF. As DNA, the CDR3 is TGTGCCAGCAGCTTAGGGCGGCGCCCGGATGGCTACACCTTC.

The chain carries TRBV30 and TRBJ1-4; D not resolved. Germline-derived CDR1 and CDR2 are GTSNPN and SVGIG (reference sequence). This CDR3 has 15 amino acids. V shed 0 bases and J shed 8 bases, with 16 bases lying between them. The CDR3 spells CAWSVGDLEGEKLFF. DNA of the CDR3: TGTGCCTGGAGTGTGGGCGATTTAGAGGGAGAAAAACTGTTTTTT.

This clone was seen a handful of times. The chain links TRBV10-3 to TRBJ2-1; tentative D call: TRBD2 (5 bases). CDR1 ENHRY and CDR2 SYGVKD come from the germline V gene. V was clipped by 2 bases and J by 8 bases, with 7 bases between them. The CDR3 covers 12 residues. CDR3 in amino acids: CAISEEGDEQFF. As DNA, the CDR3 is TGTGCCATCAGTGAGGAGGGCGATGAGCAGTTCTTC.

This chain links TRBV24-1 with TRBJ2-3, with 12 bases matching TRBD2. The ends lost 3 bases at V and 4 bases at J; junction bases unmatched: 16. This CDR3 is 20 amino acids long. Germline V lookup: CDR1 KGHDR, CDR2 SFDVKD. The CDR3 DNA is TGTGCCACCAGTGATGCCCGGACTAGCGGGACCCAAACCCCCGCAGATACGCAGTATTTT. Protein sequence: CATSDARTSGTQTPADTQYF.

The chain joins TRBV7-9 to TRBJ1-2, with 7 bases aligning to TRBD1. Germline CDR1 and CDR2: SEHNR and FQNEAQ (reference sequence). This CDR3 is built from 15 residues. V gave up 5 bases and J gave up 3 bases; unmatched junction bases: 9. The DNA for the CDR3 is TGTGCCAGCAGCCCTCACAGGGGCGCAGACTATGGCTACACCTTC. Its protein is CASSPHRGADYGYTF.

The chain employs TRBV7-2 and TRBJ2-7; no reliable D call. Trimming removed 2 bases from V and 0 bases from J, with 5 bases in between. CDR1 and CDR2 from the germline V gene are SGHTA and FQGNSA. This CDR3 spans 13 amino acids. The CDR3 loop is CASSLPSSYEQYF. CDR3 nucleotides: TGTGCCAGCAGCTTACCTAGCTCCTACGAGCAGTACTTC.

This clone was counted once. CDR3 in DNA: TGTGCCACCAGCAGAGATCCTCCCACAGATACGCAGTATTTT. It encodes CATSRDPPTDTQYF. The chain recombines TRBV15 with TRBJ2-3, with unresolved D. The germline CDR1 and CDR2 sequences are LNHNV and YYDKDF (reference sequence). CDR3 size: 14 residues. V gave up 0 bases and J gave up 2 bases, with 6 bases separating them.

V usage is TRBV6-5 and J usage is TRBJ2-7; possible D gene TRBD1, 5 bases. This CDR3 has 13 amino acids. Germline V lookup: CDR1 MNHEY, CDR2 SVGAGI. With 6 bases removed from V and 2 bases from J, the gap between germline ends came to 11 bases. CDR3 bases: TGTGCCAGCAGAGACCCGACAGCCTACGAGCAGTACTTC. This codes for CASRDPTAYEQYF.

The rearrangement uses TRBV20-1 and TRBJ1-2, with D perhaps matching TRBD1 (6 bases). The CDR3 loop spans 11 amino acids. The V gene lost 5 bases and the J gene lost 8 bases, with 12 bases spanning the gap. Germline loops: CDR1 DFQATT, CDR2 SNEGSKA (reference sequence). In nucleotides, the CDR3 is TGCAGTGCTCGGACAGCTACCGGCTACACCTTC. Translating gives CSARTATGYTF.

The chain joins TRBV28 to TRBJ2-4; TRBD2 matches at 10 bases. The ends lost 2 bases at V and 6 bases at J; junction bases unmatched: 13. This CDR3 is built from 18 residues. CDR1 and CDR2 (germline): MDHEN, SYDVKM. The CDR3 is CASSLGPLSGRPTNIQYF. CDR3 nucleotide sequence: TGTGCCAGCAGTTTAGGGCCCCTTAGCGGGAGGCCTACAAACATTCAGTACTTC.

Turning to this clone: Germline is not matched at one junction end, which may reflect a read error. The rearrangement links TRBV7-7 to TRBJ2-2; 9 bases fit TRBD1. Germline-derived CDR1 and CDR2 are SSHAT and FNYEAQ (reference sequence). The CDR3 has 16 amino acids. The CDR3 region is CASSPRGTGSGGELFF. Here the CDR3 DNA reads TGTGCTAGCAGCCCCCGGGGGACAGGGTCTGGCGGGGAGCTGTTTTTT.

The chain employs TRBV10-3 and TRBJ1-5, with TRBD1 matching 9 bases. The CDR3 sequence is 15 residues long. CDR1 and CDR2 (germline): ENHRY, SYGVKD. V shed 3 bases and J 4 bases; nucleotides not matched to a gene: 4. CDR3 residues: CAISELQGANQPQHF. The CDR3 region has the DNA TGTGCCATCAGTGAATTACAGGGGGCTAATCAGCCCCAGCATTTT.

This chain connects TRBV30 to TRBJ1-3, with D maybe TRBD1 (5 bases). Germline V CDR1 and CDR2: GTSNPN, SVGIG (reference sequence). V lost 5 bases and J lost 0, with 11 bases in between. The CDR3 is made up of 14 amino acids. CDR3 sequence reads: CAWGAGNSGNTIYF. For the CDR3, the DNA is TGTGCCTGGGGGGCAGGGAACTCTGGAAACACCATATATTTT.

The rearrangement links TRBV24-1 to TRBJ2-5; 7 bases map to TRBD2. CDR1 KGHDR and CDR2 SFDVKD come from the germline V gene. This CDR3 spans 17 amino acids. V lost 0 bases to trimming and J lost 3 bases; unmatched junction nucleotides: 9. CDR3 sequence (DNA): TGTGCCACCAGTGATTTGAATAGCGGGTTTAGAAAAGAGACCCAGTACTTC. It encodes CATSDLNSGFRKETQYF.

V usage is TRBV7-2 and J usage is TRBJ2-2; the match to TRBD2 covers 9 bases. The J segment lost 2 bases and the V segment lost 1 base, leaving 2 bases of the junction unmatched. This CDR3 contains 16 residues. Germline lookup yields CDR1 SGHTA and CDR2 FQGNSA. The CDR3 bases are TGTGCCAGCAGCTTAGTAGCGGGAGACAACACCGGGGAGCTGTTTTTT. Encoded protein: CASSLVAGDNTGELFF.

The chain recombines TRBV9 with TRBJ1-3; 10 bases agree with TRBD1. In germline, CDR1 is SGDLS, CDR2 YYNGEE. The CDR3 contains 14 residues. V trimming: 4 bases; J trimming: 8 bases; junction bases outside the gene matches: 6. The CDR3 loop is CASSYGQGVDTIYF. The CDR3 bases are TGTGCCAGCAGCTACGGACAGGGGGTAGACACCATATATTTT. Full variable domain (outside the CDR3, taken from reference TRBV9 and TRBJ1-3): DSGVTQTPKHLITATGQRVTLRCSPRSGDLSVYWYQQSLDQGLQFLIQYYNGEERAKGNILERFSAQQFPDLHSELNLSSLELGDSALYFCASSYGQGVDTIYFGEGSWLTVV.

DNA of the CDR3: TGTGCCAGCAGCTTTGATTGGCTGGGAGAGTACTTC. Protein sequence: CASSFDWLGEYF. The chain joins TRBV7-9 to TRBJ2-7; possibly TRBD2 for D (5 bases). In germline, CDR1 is SEHNR, CDR2 FQNEAQ (reference sequence). The germline V and J ends were trimmed by 3 bases and 11 bases, with 14 bases remaining between them. The CDR3 is 12 residues long.

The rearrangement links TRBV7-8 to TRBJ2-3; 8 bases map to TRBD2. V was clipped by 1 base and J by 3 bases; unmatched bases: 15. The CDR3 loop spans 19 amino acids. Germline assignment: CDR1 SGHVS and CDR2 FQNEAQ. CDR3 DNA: TGTGCCAGCAGCTTAGATAGGGGGAAAAGCGGGAGCGGGACAGATACGCAGTATTTT. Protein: CASSLDRGKSGSGTDTQYF.

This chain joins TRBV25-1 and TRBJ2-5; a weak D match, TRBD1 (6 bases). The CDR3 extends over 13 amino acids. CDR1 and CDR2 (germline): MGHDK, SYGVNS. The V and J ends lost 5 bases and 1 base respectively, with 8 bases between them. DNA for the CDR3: TGTGCCAGCAGTCACAGGGTCCAAGAGACCCAGTACTTC. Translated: CASSHRVQETQYF.

This CDR3 reads CASSISRGAETQYF. CDR3 bases: TGTGCCAGTAGTATATCACGGGGGGCAGAGACCCAGTACTTC. V gene TRBV19 combines with J gene TRBJ2-5; possibly TRBD2 for D (7 bases). Germline CDR1 is LNHDA and CDR2 is SQIVND (reference sequence). V lost 2 bases and J lost 4, with 11 bases in between. The CDR3 has 14 residues.

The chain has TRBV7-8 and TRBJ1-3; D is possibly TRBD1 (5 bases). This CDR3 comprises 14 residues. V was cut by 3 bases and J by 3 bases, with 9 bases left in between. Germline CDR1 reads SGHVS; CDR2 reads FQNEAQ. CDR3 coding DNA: TGTGCCAGCAGCTTGCGACAGAGTGGAAACACCATATATTTT. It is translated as CASSLRQSGNTIYF.

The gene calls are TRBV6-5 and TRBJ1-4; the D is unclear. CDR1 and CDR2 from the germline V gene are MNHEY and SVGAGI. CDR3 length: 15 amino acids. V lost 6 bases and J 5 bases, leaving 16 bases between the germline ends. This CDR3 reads CASRPTPVGNEKLFF. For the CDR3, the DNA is TGTGCCAGCAGGCCCACTCCGGTGGGCAATGAAAAACTGTTTTTT.

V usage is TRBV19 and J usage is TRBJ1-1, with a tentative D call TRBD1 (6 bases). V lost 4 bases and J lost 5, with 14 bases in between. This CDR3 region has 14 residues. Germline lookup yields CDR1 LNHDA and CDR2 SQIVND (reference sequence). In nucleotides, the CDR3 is TGTGCCAGTAGTACGACAGGTAGAGTAACTGAAGCTTTCTTT. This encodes CASSTTGRVTEAFF.

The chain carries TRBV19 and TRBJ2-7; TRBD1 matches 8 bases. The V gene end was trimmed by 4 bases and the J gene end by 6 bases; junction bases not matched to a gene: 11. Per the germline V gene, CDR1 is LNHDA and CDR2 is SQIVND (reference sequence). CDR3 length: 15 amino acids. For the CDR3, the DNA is TGTGCCAGTAGTACCCTTACCGGGACAGGAGGCGAGCAGTACTTC. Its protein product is CASSTLTGTGGEQYF.

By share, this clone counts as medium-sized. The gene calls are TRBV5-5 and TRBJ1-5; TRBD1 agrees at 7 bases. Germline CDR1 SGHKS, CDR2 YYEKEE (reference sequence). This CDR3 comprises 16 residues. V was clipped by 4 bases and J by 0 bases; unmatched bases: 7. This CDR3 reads CASSRGQAVSNQPQHF. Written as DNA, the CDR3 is TGTGCCAGCAGCCGCGGACAGGCCGTTAGCAATCAGCCCCAGCATTTT.